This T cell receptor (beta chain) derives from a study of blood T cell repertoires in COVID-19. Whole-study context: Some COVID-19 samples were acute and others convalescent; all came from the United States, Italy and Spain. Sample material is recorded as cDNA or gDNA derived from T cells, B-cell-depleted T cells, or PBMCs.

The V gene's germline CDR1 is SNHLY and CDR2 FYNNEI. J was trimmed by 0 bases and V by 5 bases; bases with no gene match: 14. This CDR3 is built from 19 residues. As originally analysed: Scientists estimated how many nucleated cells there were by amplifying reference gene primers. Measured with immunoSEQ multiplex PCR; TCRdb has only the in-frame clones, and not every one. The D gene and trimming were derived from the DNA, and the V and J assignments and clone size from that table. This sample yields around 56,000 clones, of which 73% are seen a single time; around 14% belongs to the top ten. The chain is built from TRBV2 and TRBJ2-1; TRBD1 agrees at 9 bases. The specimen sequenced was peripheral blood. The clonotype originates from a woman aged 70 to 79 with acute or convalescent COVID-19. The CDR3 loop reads CASSRPGTGFESSYNEQFF. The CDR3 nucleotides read TGTGCCAGCAGTCGTCCCGGGACAGGGTTCGAGAGCTCCTACAATGAGCAGTTCTTC.